This T cell receptor (beta chain) stems from a study of T cells in Graves' hyperthyroidism and ophthalmopathy. Study information: Peripheral blood was acquired at first diagnosis, ahead of any therapy whatsoever. Study-wide findings and caveats: For ophthalmopathy, model prediction preceded onset by a median roughly 6.3 months.

Aged 18 to 65, the patients had hyperthyroidism that was newly diagnosed and had lasted under 2 months. CDR1 and CDR2 (germline): SNHLY, FYNNEI. The CDR3 is made up of 17 amino acids. The V gene lost 6 bases and the J gene lost 0 bases, with 15 bases spanning the gap. Turning to this clonotype: The antigen is undetermined.

From RNA transcripts, TCR beta CDR3 regions were amplified. First-round RT-PCR targeting the TCR CDR3 was performed with the HTBI primer set. TCRdb re-analysed the multiplex PCR reads in MiXCR, keeping a single row per CDR3 protein. Seen here are around 500,000 distinct CDR3 sequences, roughly 14% observed once, and the top ten hold less than 20%. V usage is TRBV2 and J usage is TRBJ1-6; D is undetermined. The sequenced sample was blood. This clonotype originated in a woman under 30 with Graves' hyperthyroidism. The CDR3, as DNA: TGTGCCAGCAGAGCAGACCGCCGGAGCTCCTATAATTCACCCCTCCACTTT. Its protein is CASRADRRSSYNSPLHF.